The next 6 T cell receptor beta chains were all read from a single sample in a study of human T cells and chemical hapten exposure. MiXCR, applied by TCRdb to the RACE reads, yields one record per CDR3 protein. The sample holds 100,000 to 150,000 distinct CDR3 sequences, around 15% seen once. The time point here: patch test 1, 2 weeks after DPC sensitization. Treatment defined: therapeutic diphenylcyclopropenone sensitization with weekly scalp DPC. The source was whole blood, collected in connection with sensitization to the hapten diphenylcyclopropenone (DPC). These receptors came from a man in his late teens or twenties with alopecia areata. Some clones in this sample may be carry-over from other donors' samples.

This clonotype has ten or more counts. This chain links TRBV6-2 or TRBV6-3 with TRBJ2-3; TRBD2 matches at 9 bases. Germline CDR1 MNHEY, CDR2 SVGEGT. The CDR3 length is 13 residues. V lost 9 bases, J lost 2 bases, and 3 bases stayed unmatched. The CDR3 DNA sequence: TGTGCCAGTAGCGGGGGAGACACAGATACGCAGTATTTT. Translating gives CASSGGDTDTQYF.

Many counts were recorded for this clonotype. V usage is TRBV9 and J usage is TRBJ2-6, with D maybe TRBD2 (5 bases). Trimming took off 4 bases at V and 2 bases at J, with 13 bases between the two ends. Germline lookup yields CDR1 SGDLS and CDR2 YYNGEE. The CDR3 extends over 16 amino acids. The CDR3 loop reads CASSPRGLAGANVLTF. CDR3 nucleotide sequence: TGTGCCAGCAGCCCCCGGGGATTGGCTGGGGCCAACGTCCTGACTTTC.

This clonotype was observed a handful of times. The gene calls are TRBV28 and TRBJ2-4, with D possibly matching TRBD1 (8 bases). Germline CDR1 is MDHEN and CDR2 is SYDVKM. Trimming stripped 5 bases from V and 6 bases from J, with 23 bases between. The CDR3 runs to 17 residues. CDR3 sequence: CASSRQGRGPPRNIQYF. CDR3 coding DNA: TGTGCCAGCAGTAGACAGGGGAGGGGGCCCCCGAGAAACATTCAGTACTTC.

A single count supports this clonotype. The chain has TRBV20-1 and TRBJ2-3; D is undetermined. The V end was cut by 8 bases, the J end by 3 bases, with 9 bases between. CDR3 length equals 11 residues. CDR1 and CDR2 from the germline V gene are DFQATT and SNEGSKA (reference sequence). As DNA, the CDR3 is TGCAGTTTACGATGGACAGATACGCAGTATTTT. It translates to CSLRWTDTQYF.

In its sample, this clonotype was seen a few times. The rearrangement joins TRBV18 to TRBJ2-5; no definite D call. Trimming removed 5 bases from V and 3 bases from J, with 7 bases in between. Germline V gene data show CDR1 as KGHSH and CDR2 as LQKENI. The CDR3 consists of 12 residues. CDR3 sequence reads: CASSDTEETQYF. The CDR3, as DNA: TGTGCCAGCTCAGATACAGAAGAGACCCAGTACTTC.

The chain is built from TRBV18 and TRBJ1-1, with TRBD1 identical over 8 bases. The junction had 9 bases not matched to a gene; V was cut back by 2 bases and J by 4 bases. The CDR3 extends over 16 amino acids. CDR1 KGHSH and CDR2 LQKENI come from the germline V gene. CDR3 amino acids: CASSPYWTGSGTEAFF. The CDR3 DNA is TGTGCCAGCTCACCATACTGGACAGGGTCGGGCACTGAAGCTTTCTTT.